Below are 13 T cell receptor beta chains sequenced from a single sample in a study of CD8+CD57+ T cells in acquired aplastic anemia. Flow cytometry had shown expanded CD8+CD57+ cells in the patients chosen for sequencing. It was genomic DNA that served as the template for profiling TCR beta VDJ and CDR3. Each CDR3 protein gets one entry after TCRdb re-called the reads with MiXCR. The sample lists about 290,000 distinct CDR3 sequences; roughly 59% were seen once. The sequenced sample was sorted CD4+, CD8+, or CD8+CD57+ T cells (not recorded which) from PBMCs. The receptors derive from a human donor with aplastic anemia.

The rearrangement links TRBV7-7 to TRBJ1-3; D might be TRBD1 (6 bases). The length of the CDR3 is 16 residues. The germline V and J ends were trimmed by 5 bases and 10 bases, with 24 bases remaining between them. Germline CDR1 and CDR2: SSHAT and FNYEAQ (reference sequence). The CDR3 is CASSQSSGGAGETIYF. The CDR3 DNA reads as TGTGCCAGCAGCCAGTCTAGCGGGGGGGCTGGGGAGACCATATATTTT.

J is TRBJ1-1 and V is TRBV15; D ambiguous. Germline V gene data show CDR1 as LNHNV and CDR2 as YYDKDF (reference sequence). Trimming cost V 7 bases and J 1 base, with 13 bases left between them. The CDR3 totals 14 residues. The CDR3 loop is CATTSLSGNTEAFF. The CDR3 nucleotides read TGTGCCACCACCTCCCTATCGGGGAACACTGAAGCTTTCTTT.

This CDR3 is CASSVDDRYEQYF. DNA for the CDR3: TGTGCCAGCAGCGTAGACGACCGATACGAGCAGTACTTC. This chain links TRBV9 with TRBJ2-7; D is ambiguous. V was clipped by 0 bases and J by 4 bases, with 8 bases between them. Germline lookup yields CDR1 SGDLS and CDR2 YYNGEE. CDR3 length: 13 amino acids.

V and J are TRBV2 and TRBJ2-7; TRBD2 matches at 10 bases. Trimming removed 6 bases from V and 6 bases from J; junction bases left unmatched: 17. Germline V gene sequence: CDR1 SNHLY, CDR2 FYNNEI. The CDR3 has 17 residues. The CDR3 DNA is TGTGCCAGCAGCCTGGGACTAAGGCTAGCGGGAGTCGGCGAGCAGTACTTC. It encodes CASSLGLRLAGVGEQYF.

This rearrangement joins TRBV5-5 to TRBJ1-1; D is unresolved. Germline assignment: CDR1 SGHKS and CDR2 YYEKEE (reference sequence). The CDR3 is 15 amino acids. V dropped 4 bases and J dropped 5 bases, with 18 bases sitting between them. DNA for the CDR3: TGTGCCAGCAGCGGTGGACCGTCGTACAAAACTGAAGCTTTCTTT. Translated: CASSGGPSYKTEAFF.

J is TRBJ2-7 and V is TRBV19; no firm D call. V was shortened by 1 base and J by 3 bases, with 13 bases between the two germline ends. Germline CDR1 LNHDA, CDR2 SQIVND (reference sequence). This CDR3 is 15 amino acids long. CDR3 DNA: TGTGCCAGTAGTATAGGACCCCTGCGGTACTACGAGCAGTACTTC. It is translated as CASSIGPLRYYEQYF.

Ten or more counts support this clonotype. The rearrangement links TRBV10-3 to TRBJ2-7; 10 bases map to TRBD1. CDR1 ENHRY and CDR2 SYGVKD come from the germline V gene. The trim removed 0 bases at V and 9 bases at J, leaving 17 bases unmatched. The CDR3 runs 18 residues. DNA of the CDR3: TGTGCCATCAGTGAGTCTGCAACCCCGGGACAGGGGAGCCTTGGGCAGTACTTC. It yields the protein CAISESATPGQGSLGQYF.

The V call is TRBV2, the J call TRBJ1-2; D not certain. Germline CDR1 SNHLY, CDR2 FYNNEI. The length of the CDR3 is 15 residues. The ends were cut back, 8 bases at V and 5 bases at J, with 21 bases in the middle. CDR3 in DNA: TGTGCCAGCGACGTCCATCCATCTGGAGGGTATGGCTACACCTTC. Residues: CASDVHPSGGYGYTF.

The CDR3 DNA follows: TGTGCCAGTAGTATTTGGGCAGGGGTGGAAAATCAGCCCCAGCATTTT. This encodes CASSIWAGVENQPQHF. The gene calls are TRBV19 and TRBJ1-5; possibly TRBD1 for D (6 bases). This CDR3 is 16 amino acids long. The V end was cut by 3 bases, the J end by 4 bases, with 16 bases between. Germline V gene data show CDR1 as LNHDA and CDR2 as SQIVND (reference sequence).

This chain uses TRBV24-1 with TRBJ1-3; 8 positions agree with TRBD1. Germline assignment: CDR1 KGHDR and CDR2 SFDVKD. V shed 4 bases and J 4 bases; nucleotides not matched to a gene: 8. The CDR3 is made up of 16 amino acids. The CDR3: CATSDATGEYGNTIYF. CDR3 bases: TGTGCCACCAGTGACGCGACAGGGGAGTACGGAAACACCATATATTTT.

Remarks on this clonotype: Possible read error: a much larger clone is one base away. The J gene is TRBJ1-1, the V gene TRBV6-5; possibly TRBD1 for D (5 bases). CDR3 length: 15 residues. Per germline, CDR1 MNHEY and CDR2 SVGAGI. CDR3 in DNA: TGTGCCTGCAGTTACTCCGCTTTCGGGGGAAGGGAAGCTTTCTTT. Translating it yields CACSYSAFGGREAFF.

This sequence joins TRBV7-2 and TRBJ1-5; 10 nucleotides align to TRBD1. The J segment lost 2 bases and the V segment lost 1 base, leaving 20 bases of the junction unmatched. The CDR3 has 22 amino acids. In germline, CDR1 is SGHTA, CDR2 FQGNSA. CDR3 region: CASSLGPLRGTGAVGRNQPQHF. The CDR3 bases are TGTGCCAGCAGCTTAGGGCCACTACGGGGGACAGGGGCGGTCGGTCGCAATCAGCCCCAGCATTTT.

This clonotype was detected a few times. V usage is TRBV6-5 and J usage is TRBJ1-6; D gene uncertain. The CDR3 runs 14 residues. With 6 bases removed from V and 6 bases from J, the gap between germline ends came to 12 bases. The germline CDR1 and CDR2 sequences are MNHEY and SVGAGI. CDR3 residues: CASSSDDANSPLHF. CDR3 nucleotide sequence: TGTGCCAGCAGCTCTGATGACGCTAATTCACCCCTCCACTTT.